Listed here is a single TCR beta chain. What it recognizes is unknown. This record belongs to a study of shared clonotypes between healthy human individuals. For every subset, genomic DNA was evenly distributed across several immunoSEQ plates. Method: immunoSEQ multiplex PCR; TCRdb's copy keeps in-frame clones and lacks some. The top ten clones hold approximately 0.39% of a sample with 2,500,000 or so clones, 92% of them seen once. Overall study results and limits: Clonotype sharing among donors likely depends on sequencing depth. Non-shared clonotypes had lower generation probabilities than clonotypes shared by all four sorted-subset donors. Sampling covered blood only; tissue repertoires likely differ.

This receptor was taken from a man between 18 and 35 years old in good health. Some clones in this sample may be carry-over from other donors' samples. Input material: naive CD4+ T cells from PBMCs. As to subset: CD45RA+ positively selected.

The CDR3 loop reads CASSSGRGPGELFF. As DNA, the CDR3 is TGTGCCAGCAGCTCCGGGAGGGGACCCGGGGAGCTGTTTTTT. The V gene is TRBV11-3, the J gene TRBJ2-2, with 8 nucleotides matching TRBD2. The germline V gene has CDR1 SGHNT and CDR2 YENEEA. The CDR3 consists of 14 residues. V shed 4 bases and J 6 bases; nucleotides not matched to a gene: 4.